This T cell receptor (beta chain) was sequenced for a study of PD-1 blockade in classical Hodgkin lymphoma. Brentuximab vedotin exposure varied, and every patient relapsed after autologous stem cell transplantation. Produced via immunoSEQ multiplex PCR; TCRdb's table is partial and in-frame only. The sample holds 72,000 or so clones, about 93% seen once. This clonotype originated in a human donor with classical Hodgkin lymphoma. The sample was peripheral blood mononuclear cells (PBMCs), taken at baseline.

The CDR3 sequence is CASSGGGKPQHF. CDR3 nucleotides: TGTGCCAGCAGTGGGGGGGGTAAGCCCCAGCATTTT. The V gene is TRBV2, the J gene TRBJ1-5; maybe TRBD1 (5 bases). Trimming cost V 4 bases and J 8 bases, with 9 bases left between them. The CDR3 extends over 12 amino acids. In germline, CDR1 is SNHLY, CDR2 FYNNEI.